This paragraph reports one T cell receptor beta chain. The antigen it binds to is not known. Per-base quality was not reported, and no clone a single base away is much larger than it. High-throughput TCR beta sequencing profiled peripheral blood CD8+ and CD4+ T cells from healthy donors, Susac syndrome patients and multiple sclerosis patients. The multiple sclerosis controls were treatment-naive patients whose relapsing-remitting disease, either stable or active, fulfilled the revised McDonald criteria. Bulk CD8+ and CD4+ T cells were purified by magnetic negative isolation, while CD8+ TEMRA cells were enriched using FACS. Blood was drawn into EDTA tubes, processed within 24 hours, and PBMCs were isolated by density gradient centrifugation. PBMCs destined for TCR sequencing were cryopreserved in liquid nitrogen and later thawed in a 37 °C water bath. A purity of at least 90% was achieved for sorted or isolated CD4+, CD8+ and CD8+ TEMRA cells.

The data were obtained in a study of CD8 T cells in Susac syndrome (dated by TCRdb to between 2018 and 2020). Notes on the research overall: The study used repertoire sequencing to test whether antigen drove CD8+ T cell activation and differentiation in Susac syndrome. CD8+ T cell repertoire clonality was compared between eleven to twelve healthy donors, approximately 14 Susac syndrome patients and around 15 multiple sclerosis patients.

RNA was extracted using the RNeasy kit, and roughly 0.5 to 1 microgram was reverse transcribed with random hexamers. TCR beta CDR3 regions were amplified with the immunoSEQ multiplex PCR assay covering 54 Vbeta and 13 Jbeta segments. Bias from PCR amplification was corrected by using a synthetic template baseline for primer optimization and for computational correction. The original methods were these. Reads were assigned to V, D and J genes according to IMGT and analyzed in immunoSEQ Analyzer, with only productive sequences retained. Clonality was computed as one minus Shannon entropy normalized by log2 of the number of productive unique sequences. For each patient and control, public and private clones were evaluated among the 100 most prevalent clones. Susac-specific clones were defined as absent from healthy and MS cohorts, 800 to 1,200 published viral clones and other ImmuneACCESS disease sequences. TCRdb handled the public reads itself, with Q25 trimming in fastp and clone calling in MiXCR, and kept productive beta chains. Every CDR3 protein is listed once, alongside the most common genes and DNA of its rows. These V and J calls rely on TCRdb rather than the paper's analysis. Counted in this sample were about 300,000 distinct CDR3 sequences; 65% to 90% of them appeared once. Of the sample, about 0.22% is held by the ten largest clones.

What the work shows at the level of the full study, not this receptor alone: The TCR sequencing and HLA analysis was acknowledged to have included a relatively small number of individuals.

V loses 1 base of germline sequence and J loses 8 bases, and the interval between the two ends is 14 bases. The CDR3 holds 14 amino acids from the cysteine to the phenylalanine. The retained sequence is limited to the CDR3, 42 bases, with the frame set at the first base. The CDR1 and CDR2 encoded by the germline V gene (reference sequence) are GTSNPN and SVGIG. The clonotype comes from a human donor with multiple sclerosis. The rearranged segments are TRBV30 and TRBJ1-4; D gene: possibly TRBD1, on 6 matching bases. Material: CD8+ T cells from PBMCs. The base sequence is TGTGCCTGGAGTGCATTCAGGGGTTTGGAAAAACTGTTTTTT. This encodes CAWSAFRGLEKLFF.